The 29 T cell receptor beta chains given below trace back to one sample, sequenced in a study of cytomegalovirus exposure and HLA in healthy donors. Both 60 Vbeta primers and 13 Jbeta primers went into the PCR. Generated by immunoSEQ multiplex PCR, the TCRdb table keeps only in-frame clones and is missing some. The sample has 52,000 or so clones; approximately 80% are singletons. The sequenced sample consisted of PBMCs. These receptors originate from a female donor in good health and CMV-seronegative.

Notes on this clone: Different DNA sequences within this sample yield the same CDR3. CDR3 region: CASSLVGREETQYF. CDR3 sequence (DNA): TGTGCCAGCAGCTTAGTGGGCAGGGAAGAGACCCAGTACTTC. The chain links TRBV7-9 to TRBJ2-5; D may be TRBD1 (5 bases). This CDR3 is 14 amino acids long. Looked up from germline, CDR1 is SEHNR and CDR2 is FQNEAQ (reference sequence). Deletions cut 1 base from V and 3 bases from J, with 9 bases between.

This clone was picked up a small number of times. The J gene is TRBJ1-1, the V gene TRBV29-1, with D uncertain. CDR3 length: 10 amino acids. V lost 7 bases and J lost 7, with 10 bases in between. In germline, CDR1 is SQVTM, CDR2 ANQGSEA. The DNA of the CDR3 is TGCAGCGCAGAAAGATATGAAGCTTTCTTT. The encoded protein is CSAERYEAFF. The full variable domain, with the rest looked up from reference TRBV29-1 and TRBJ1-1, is SAVISQKPSRDICQRGTSLTIQCQVDSQVTMMFWYRQQPGQSLTLIATANQGSEATYESGFVIDKFPISRPNLTFSTLTVSNMSPEDSSIYLCSAERYEAFFGQGTRLTVV.

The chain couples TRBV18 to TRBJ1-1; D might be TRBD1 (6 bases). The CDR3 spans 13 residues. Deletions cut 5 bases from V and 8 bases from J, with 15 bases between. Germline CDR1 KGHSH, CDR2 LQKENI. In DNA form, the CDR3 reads TGTGCCAGCTCAGACAAGCCCCAGGGGGAAGCTTTCTTT. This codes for CASSDKPQGEAFF.

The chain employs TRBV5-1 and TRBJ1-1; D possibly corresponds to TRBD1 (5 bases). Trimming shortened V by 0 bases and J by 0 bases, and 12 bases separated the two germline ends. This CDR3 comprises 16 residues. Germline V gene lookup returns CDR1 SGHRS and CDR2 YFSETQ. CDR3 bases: TGCGCCAGCAGCTTGGAAGCAGGGATATTGAACACTGAAGCTTTCTTT. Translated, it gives CASSLEAGILNTEAFF.

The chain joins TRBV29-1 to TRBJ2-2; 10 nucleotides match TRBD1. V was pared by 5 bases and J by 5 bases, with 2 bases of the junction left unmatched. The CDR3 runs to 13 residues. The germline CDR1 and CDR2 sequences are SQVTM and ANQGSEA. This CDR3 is CSVRTGGTGELFF. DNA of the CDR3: TGCAGCGTTCGGACAGGGGGTACCGGGGAGCTGTTTTTT.

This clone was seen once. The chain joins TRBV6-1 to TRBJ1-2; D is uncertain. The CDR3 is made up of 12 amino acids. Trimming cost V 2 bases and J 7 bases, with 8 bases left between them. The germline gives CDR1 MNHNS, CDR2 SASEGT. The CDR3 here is CASSELYGGYTF. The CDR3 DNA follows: TGTGCCAGCAGTGAATTGTACGGTGGCTACACCTTC.

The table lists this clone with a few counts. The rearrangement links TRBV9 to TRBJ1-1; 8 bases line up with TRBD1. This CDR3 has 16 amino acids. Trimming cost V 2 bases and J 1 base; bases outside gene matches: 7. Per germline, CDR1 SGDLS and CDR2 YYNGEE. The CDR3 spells CASSVGTGGRNTEAFF. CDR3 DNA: TGTGCCAGCAGCGTTGGCACAGGGGGTCGGAACACTGAAGCTTTCTTT.

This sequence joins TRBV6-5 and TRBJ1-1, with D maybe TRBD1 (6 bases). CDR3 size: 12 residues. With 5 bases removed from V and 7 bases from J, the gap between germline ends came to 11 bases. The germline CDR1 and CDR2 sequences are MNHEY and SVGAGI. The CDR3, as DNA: TGTGCCAGCAGTACTGGACAGCGTGAAGCTTTCTTT. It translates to CASSTGQREAFF.

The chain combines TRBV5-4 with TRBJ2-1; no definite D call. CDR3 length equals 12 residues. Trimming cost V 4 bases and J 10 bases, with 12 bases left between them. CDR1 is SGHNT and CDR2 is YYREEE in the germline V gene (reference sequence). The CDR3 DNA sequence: TGTGCCAGCAGCGGCCCTGCACAGGAGCAGTTCTTC. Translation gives CASSGPAQEQFF.

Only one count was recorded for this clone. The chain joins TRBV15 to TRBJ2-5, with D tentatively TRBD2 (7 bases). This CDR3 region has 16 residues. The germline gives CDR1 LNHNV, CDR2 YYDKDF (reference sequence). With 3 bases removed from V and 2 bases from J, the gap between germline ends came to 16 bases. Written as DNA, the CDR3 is TGTGCCACCAGCAGGACTCCGCGGGGGCGGCAAGAGACCCAGTACTTC. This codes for CATSRTPRGRQETQYF.

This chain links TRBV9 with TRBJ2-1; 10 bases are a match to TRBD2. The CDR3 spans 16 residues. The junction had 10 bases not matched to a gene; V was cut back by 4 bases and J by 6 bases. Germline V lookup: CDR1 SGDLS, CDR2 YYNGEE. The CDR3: CASSLHQRGGFNEQFF. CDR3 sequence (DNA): TGTGCCAGCAGCCTTCACCAGCGGGGGGGATTCAATGAGCAGTTCTTC. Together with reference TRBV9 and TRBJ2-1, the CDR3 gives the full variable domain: DSGVTQTPKHLITATGQRVTLRCSPRSGDLSVYWYQQSLDQGLQFLIQYYNGEERAKGNILERFSAQQFPDLHSELNLSSLELGDSALYFCASSLHQRGGFNEQFFGPGTRLTVL.

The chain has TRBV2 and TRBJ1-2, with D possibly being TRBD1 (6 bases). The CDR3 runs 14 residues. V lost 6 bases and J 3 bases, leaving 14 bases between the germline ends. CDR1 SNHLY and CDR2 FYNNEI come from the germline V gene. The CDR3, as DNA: TGTGCCAGCAGAGCACAGGGTCTCCACTATGGCTACACCTTC. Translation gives CASRAQGLHYGYTF.

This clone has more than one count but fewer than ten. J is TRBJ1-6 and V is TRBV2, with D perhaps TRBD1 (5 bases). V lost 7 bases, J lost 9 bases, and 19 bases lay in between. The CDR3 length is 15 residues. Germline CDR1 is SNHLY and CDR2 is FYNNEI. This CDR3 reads CASNAQDLIISPLHF. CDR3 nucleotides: TGTGCCAGCAACGCACAGGACCTTATAATTTCACCCCTCCACTTT.

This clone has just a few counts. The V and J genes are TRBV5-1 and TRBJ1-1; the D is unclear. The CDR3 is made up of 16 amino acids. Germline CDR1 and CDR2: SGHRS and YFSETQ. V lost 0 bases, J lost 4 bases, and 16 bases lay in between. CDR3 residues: CASSLALLSGITEAFF. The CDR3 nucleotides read TGCGCCAGCAGCTTGGCCCTCCTGAGCGGGATCACTGAAGCTTTCTTT.

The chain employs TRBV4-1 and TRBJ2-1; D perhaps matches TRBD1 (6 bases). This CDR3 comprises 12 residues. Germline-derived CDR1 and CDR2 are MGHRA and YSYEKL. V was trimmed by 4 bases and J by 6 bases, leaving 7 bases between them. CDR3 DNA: TGCGCCAGCAGCCGAGGGGGCAATGAGCAGTTCTTC. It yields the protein CASSRGGNEQFF.

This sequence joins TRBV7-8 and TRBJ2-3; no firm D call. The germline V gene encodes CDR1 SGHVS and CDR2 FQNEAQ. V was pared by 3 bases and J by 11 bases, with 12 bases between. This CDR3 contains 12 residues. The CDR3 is CASSFRVAGQYF. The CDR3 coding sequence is TGTGCCAGCAGCTTCCGGGTGGCCGGGCAGTATTTT.

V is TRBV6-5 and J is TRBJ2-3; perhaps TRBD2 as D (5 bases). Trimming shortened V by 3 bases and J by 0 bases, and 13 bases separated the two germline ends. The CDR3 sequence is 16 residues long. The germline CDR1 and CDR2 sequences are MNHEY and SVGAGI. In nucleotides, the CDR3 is TGTGCCAGCAGTTATTTTCGGCGGGCCAGCACAGATACGCAGTATTTT. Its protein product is CASSYFRRASTDTQYF.

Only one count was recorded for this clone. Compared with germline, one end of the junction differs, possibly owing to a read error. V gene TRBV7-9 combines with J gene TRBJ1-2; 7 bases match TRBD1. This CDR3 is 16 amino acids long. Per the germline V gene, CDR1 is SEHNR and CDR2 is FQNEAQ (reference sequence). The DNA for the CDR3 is TGTTCCAGCAGCTCGGTTGAGACAGGGTTTAACTATGGCTACACCTTC. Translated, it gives CSSSSVETGFNYGYTF.

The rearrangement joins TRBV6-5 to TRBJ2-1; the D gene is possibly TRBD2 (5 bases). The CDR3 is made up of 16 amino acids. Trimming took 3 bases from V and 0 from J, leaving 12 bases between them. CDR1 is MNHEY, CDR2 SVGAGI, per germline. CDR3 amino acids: CASSYYEGGSYNEQFF. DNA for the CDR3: TGTGCCAGCAGTTATTACGAGGGTGGCTCCTACAATGAGCAGTTCTTC.

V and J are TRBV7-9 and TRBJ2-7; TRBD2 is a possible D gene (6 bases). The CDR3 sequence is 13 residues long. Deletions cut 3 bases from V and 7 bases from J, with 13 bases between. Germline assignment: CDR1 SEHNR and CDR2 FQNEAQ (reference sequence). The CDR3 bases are TGTGCCAGCAGCTTCCGGGGACTGGATGAGCAGTACTTC. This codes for CASSFRGLDEQYF.

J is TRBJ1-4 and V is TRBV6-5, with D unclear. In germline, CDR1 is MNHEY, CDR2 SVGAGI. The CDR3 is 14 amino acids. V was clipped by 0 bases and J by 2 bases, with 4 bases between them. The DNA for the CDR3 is TGTGCCAGCAGTTACTCCCGGACTAATGAAAAACTGTTTTTT. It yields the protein CASSYSRTNEKLFF.

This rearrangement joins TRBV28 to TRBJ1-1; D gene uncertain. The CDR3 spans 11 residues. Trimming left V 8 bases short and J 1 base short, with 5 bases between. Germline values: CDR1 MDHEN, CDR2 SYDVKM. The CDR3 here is CASGANTEAFF. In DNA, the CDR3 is TGTGCCAGCGGAGCGAACACTGAAGCTTTCTTT.

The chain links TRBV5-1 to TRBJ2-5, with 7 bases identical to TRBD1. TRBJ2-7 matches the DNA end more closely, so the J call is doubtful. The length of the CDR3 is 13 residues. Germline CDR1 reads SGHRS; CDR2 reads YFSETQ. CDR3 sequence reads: CASSPGQIYEQYF. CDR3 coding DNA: TGCGCCAGCAGCCCGGGACAGATCTACGAGCAGTACTTC.

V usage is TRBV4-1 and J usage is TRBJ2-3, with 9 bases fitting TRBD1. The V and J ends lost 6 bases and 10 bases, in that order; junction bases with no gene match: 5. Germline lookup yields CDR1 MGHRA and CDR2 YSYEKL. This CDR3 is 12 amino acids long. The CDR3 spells CASSQTGGPQYF. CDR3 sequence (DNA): TGCGCCAGCAGTCAAACAGGGGGCCCGCAGTATTTT.

CDR3 protein: CASSQATGFSYEQYF. In DNA form, the CDR3 reads TGCGCCAGCAGCCAAGCTACGGGGTTCTCCTACGAGCAGTACTTC. The chain has TRBV4-3 and TRBJ2-7, with D possibly being TRBD2 (5 bases). The CDR3 runs 15 residues. The ends were cut back, 1 base at V and 0 bases at J, with 10 bases in the middle. Germline CDR1 LGHNA, CDR2 YSLEER.

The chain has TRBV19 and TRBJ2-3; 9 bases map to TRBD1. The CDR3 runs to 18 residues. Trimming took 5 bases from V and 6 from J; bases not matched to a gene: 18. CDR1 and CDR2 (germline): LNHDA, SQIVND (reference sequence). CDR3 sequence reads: CASSDWTSWDREGDTQYF. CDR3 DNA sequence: TGTGCCAGTAGTGACTGGACCTCATGGGACAGGGAAGGGGATACGCAGTATTTT.

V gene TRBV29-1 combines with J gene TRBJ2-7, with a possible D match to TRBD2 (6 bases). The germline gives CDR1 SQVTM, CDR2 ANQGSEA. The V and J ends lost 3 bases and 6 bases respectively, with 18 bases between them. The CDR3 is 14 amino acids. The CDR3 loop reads CSVEGKMGGREQYF. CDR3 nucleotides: TGCAGCGTTGAGGGGAAGATGGGGGGACGCGAGCAGTACTTC.

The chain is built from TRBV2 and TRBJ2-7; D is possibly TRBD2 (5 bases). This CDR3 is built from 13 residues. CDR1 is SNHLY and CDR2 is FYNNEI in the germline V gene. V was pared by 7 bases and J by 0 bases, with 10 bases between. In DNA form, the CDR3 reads TGTGCCAGCACCGAAGCGGCCTCCTACGAGCAGTACTTC. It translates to CASTEAASYEQYF.

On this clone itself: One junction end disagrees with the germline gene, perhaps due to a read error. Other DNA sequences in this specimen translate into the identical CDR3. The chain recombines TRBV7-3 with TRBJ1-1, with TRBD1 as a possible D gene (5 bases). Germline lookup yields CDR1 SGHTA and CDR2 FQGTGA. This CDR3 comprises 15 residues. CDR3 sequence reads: CASSLTGVENTEAFF. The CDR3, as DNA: TGTGCCAGCAGCTTAACAGGGGTAGAGAACACTGAAGCCTTCTTT.